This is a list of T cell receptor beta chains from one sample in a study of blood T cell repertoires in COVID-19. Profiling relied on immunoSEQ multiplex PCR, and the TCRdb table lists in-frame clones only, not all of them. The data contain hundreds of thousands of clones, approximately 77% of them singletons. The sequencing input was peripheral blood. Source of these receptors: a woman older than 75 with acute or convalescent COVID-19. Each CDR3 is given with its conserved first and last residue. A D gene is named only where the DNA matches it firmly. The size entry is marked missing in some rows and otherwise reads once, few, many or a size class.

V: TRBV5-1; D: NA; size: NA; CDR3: CASSLAMGQNSPLHF
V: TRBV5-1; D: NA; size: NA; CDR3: CASSLSSPRNEQFF
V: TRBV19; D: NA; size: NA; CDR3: CASSGRRLSSYEQYF
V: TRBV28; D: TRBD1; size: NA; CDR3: CASSSPGQGTYEQYF
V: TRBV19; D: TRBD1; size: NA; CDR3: CASSMDRGRLNEQFF
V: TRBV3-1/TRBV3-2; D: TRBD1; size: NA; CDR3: CASSRDRTAYEQYF
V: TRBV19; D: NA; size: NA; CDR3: CASSLLGEAQPQHF
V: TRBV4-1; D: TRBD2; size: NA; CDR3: CASSQVSGGPYNEQFF
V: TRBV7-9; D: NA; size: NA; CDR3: CASSLDRQPYGYTF
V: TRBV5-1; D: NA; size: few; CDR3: CASSLHSAMYEQYF
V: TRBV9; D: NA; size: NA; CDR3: CASSVGGGAFDEQFF
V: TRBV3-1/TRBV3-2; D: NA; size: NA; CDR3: CASSNFAGAVGQYF
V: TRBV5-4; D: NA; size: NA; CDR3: CASSFDNNQPQHF
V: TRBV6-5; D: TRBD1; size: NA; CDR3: CASSYSQGASGNTIYF
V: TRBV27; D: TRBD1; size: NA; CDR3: CASSLAGTGRSPLHF
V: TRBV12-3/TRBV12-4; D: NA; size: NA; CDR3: CASSYGGAGELFF
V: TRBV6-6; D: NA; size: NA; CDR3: CASSYQGLSAGNTIYF
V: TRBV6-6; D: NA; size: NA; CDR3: CASSYRGHDTEAFF
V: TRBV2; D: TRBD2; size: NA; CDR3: CASSETSGLPPATQYF
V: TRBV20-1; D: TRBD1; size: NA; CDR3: CSARPGTVLW
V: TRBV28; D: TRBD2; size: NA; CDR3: CASSSGGQETQYF
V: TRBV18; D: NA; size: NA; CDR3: CASSPKQGKADSPLHF